The 17 T cell receptor beta chains below come from one sample, sequenced in a study of cytomegalovirus exposure and HLA in healthy donors. TCRdb keeps only in-frame clones here, not all; method: immunoSEQ multiplex PCR. The data contain 75,000 to 90,000 clones, around 96% of them seen just once; the ten biggest clones take up 1.5% to 2%. Input material: PBMCs. These receptors were taken from a man between 18 and 29 years old in good health and CMV-seropositive.

The J gene is TRBJ2-3, the V gene TRBV2; D is perhaps TRBD1 (6 bases). V was shortened by 9 bases and J by 1 base, with 14 bases between the two germline ends. The germline CDR1 and CDR2 sequences are SNHLY and FYNNEI. The CDR3 contains 14 residues. The CDR3 region is CASNVGAGTDTQYF. CDR3 in DNA: TGTGCCAGTAATGTGGGGGCAGGCACAGATACGCAGTATTTT.

The chain employs TRBV7-6 and TRBJ2-5, with a possible D match to TRBD1 (5 bases). Germline V gene data show CDR1 as SGHVS and CDR2 as FNYEAQ. This CDR3 comprises 16 residues. V gave up 5 bases and J gave up 4 bases, with 20 bases separating them. CDR3 DNA sequence: TGTGCCAGCAGCCTATACCGTCCACAGGTGCGAGAGACCCAGTACTTC. Protein sequence: CASSLYRPQVRETQYF.

V usage is TRBV7-9 and J usage is TRBJ2-7, with TRBD2 matching over 9 bases. Trimming removed 4 bases from V and 0 bases from J; junction bases left unmatched: 4. Germline V gene data show CDR1 as SEHNR and CDR2 as FQNEAQ (reference sequence). The CDR3 extends over 15 amino acids. The CDR3 sequence: CASSSPTSGSYEQYF. The CDR3 region has the DNA TGTGCCAGCAGCTCCCCGACTAGCGGCTCCTACGAGCAGTACTTC.

The chain combines TRBV4-1 with TRBJ2-2; the D is unclear. Germline-derived CDR1 and CDR2 are MGHRA and YSYEKL. V lost 7 bases and J 3 bases, leaving 9 bases between the germline ends. This CDR3 has 13 residues. CDR3 nucleotide sequence: TGCGCCAGCACTGGCCCCGACACCGGGGAGCTGTTTTTT. Protein product: CASTGPDTGELFF.

This clone occurred once. The chain links TRBV28 to TRBJ2-1, with a weak D call TRBD2 (6 bases). The V end lost 6 bases, the J end lost 16 bases, and 19 bases lay between the germline ends. Germline loops: CDR1 MDHEN, CDR2 SYDVKM. There are 12 residues in the CDR3. CDR3 protein: CASSLGGFSGFF. In DNA form, the CDR3 reads TGTGCCAGCAGCTTGGGAGGTTTCTCTGGTTTCTTC.

V gene TRBV28 combines with J gene TRBJ1-2; possibly TRBD1 for D (5 bases). The CDR3 is made up of 14 amino acids. The germline V gene encodes CDR1 MDHEN and CDR2 SYDVKM. Trimming cost V 4 bases and J 5 bases, with 14 bases left between them. The CDR3 region is CASSSQGGSYGYTF. The DNA of the CDR3 is TGTGCCAGCAGTTCCCAGGGTGGGTCTTATGGCTACACCTTC.

The rearrangement uses TRBV2 and TRBJ1-1, with TRBD1 identical over 8 bases. CDR3 length: 13 residues. The junction had 7 bases not matched to a gene; V was cut back by 7 bases and J by 6 bases. Germline CDR1 and CDR2: SNHLY and FYNNEI. The CDR3 sequence is CASTGTGRAEAFF. For the CDR3, the DNA is TGTGCCAGCACTGGGACAGGTCGGGCTGAAGCTTTCTTT.

On this clone itself: Other DNA sequences of this sample code for an identical CDR3. The chain is built from TRBV4-1 and TRBJ2-7, with 8 positions matching TRBD1. Germline CDR1 MGHRA, CDR2 YSYEKL. The J segment lost 2 bases and the V segment lost 3 bases, leaving 6 bases of the junction unmatched. The CDR3 runs 15 residues. Here the CDR3 reads CASSQGGQATYEQYF. Here the CDR3 DNA reads TGCGCCAGCAGCCAGGGGGGACAGGCCACCTACGAGCAGTACTTC.

The chain recombines TRBV7-2 with TRBJ2-1; 7 nucleotides agree with TRBD1. Germline trimming cut 4 bases from V and 5 bases from J; bases unmatched to any gene: 11. Germline lookup yields CDR1 SGHTA and CDR2 FQGNSA. This CDR3 contains 16 residues. CDR3 in amino acids: CASSYARGTDHNEQFF. CDR3 coding DNA: TGTGCCAGCAGCTACGCTAGGGGGACAGACCACAATGAGCAGTTCTTC.

V usage is TRBV11-2 and J usage is TRBJ1-5; maybe TRBD1 (5 bases). V was shortened by 1 base and J by 2 bases, with 6 bases between the two germline ends. This CDR3 is built from 14 residues. CDR1 is SGHAT, CDR2 FQNNGV, per germline. CDR3 amino acids: CASSLARGNQPQHF. In DNA form, the CDR3 reads TGTGCCAGCAGCTTAGCCAGGGGCAATCAGCCCCAGCATTTT.

This clone was seen once. The chain employs TRBV5-1 and TRBJ1-5; D is unclear. V gave up 4 bases and J gave up 0 bases, with 5 bases separating them. Germline assignment: CDR1 SGHRS and CDR2 YFSETQ. The CDR3 has 13 amino acids. The CDR3 region is CASSTNSNQPQHF. The DNA for the CDR3 is TGCGCCAGCAGCACTAATAGCAATCAGCCCCAGCATTTT.

The chain employs TRBV12-2 and TRBJ2-5; the table's D call, TRBD1, has no DNA check behind it. TRBV12-2 is recorded as a pseudogene. The CDR3 loop spans 18 amino acids. CDR3 amino acids: CASRLGSWGGTGQETQYF. In nucleotides, the CDR3 is TGTGCAAGTCGCTTAGGTAGTTGGGGTGGGACAGGACAAGAGACCCAGTACTTC.

This chain's CDR3 is CASSRAGPYGYTF. In nucleotides, the CDR3 is TGTGCCAGCAGCCGTGCAGGGCCCTATGGCTACACCTTC. V gene TRBV14 combines with J gene TRBJ1-2; D is perhaps TRBD1 (5 bases). This CDR3 spans 13 amino acids. Trimming pared 4 bases from V and 4 bases from J, leaving 10 bases between. Germline CDR1 SGHDN, CDR2 FVKESK.

This clone has more than one count but fewer than ten. This chain joins TRBV6-1 and TRBJ2-2; 7 bases align to TRBD2. Germline CDR1 and CDR2: MNHNS and SASEGT. Trimming took 4 bases from V and 6 from J; bases not matched to a gene: 8. This CDR3 is 15 amino acids long. The CDR3 here is CASSVETSSSGELFF. For the CDR3, the DNA is TGTGCCAGCAGTGTGGAGACTAGCAGCTCCGGGGAGCTGTTTTTT.

This chain uses TRBV19 with TRBJ2-7; 7 bases map to TRBD1. Germline V gene sequence: CDR1 LNHDA, CDR2 SQIVND (reference sequence). The J segment lost 1 base and the V segment lost 5 bases, leaving 8 bases of the junction unmatched. The CDR3 is 15 amino acids. The CDR3 coding sequence is TGTGCCAGTAGTGCAGGGGGAATACTTTCCTACGAGCAGTACTTC. As protein: CASSAGGILSYEQYF.

The J gene is TRBJ2-5, the V gene TRBV5-6; 13 bases are a match to TRBD2. This CDR3 has 15 amino acids. The ends lost 4 bases at V and 3 bases at J; junction bases unmatched: 3. CDR1 and CDR2 (germline): SGHDT, YYEEEE. The CDR3 region is CASSQGLAGEETQYF. In DNA, the CDR3 is TGTGCCAGCAGCCAAGGACTAGCGGGAGAAGAGACCCAGTACTTC.

V is TRBV6-5 and J is TRBJ2-1, with 10 bases matching TRBD2. There are 16 residues in the CDR3. The germline V gene encodes CDR1 MNHEY and CDR2 SVGAGI. With 4 bases clipped from V and 4 bases from J, the junction kept 7 bases outside the gene matches. The CDR3 loop is CASSSDLGLAYNEQFF. The CDR3, as DNA: TGTGCCAGCAGTTCCGACCTGGGACTAGCGTACAATGAGCAGTTCTTC.